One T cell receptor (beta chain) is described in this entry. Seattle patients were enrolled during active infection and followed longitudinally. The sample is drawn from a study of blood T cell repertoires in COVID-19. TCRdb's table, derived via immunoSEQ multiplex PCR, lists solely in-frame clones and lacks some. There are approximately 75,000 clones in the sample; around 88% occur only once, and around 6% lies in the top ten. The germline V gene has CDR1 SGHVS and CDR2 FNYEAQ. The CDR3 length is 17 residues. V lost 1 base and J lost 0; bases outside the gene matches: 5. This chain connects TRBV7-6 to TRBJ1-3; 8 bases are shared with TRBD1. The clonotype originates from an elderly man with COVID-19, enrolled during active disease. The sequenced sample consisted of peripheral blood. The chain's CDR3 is CASSLGGQVYSGNTIYF. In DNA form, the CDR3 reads TGTGCCAGCAGCTTAGGGGGACAGGTCTACTCTGGAAACACCATATATTTT.